The 19 T cell receptor beta chains in this list originate from one sample, sequenced in a study of monozygotic twins with inflammatory bowel disease. TCRdb reprocessed the 5' RACE reads; each CDR3 protein has one entry and no DNA is given. This repertoire includes some 170,000 distinct CDR3 sequences. Sequencing used blood. The receptors originated from a human donor with ulcerative colitis or Crohn's disease, or a healthy co-twin of an affected twin (not recorded which).

The chain has TRBV15 and TRBJ1-5. CDR1 and CDR2 (germline): LNHNV, YYDKDF (reference sequence). This CDR3 contains 13 residues. The CDR3 here is CATSREGNQPQHF. The variable domain in full, completed from reference TRBV15 and TRBJ1-5, reads DAMVIQNPRYQVTQFGKPVTLSCSQTLNHNVMYWYQQKSSQAPKLLFHYYDKDFNNEADTPDNFQSRRPNTSFCFLDIRSPGLGDTAMYLCATSREGNQPQHFGDGTRLSIL.

The J gene is TRBJ2-3, the V gene TRBV5-5; TCRdb outputs TRBD1, but without DNA this stays unchecked. Germline V gives CDR1 SGHKS, CDR2 YYEKEE (reference sequence). This CDR3 spans 18 amino acids. CDR3 in amino acids: CASSLDVSTGGRTDTQYF.

The chain joins TRBV19 to TRBJ2-7; the TCRdb D gene call, TRBD1, has no DNA to confirm it. CDR1 and CDR2 from the germline V gene are LNHDA and SQIVND (reference sequence). The CDR3 sequence is 15 residues long. CDR3 region: CASSPSGTANYEQYF.

This chain links TRBV7-8 with TRBJ1-3; TCRdb names TRBD1, which stays unverified in the absence of DNA. The CDR3 length is 14 residues. Germline CDR1 SGHVS, CDR2 FQNEAQ. The CDR3 reads CASSFAVPEDTIYF.

This sequence joins TRBV11-2 and TRBJ1-2; lacking DNA, the TRBD1 call made by TCRdb goes unchecked. Germline V gene data show CDR1 as SGHAT and CDR2 as FQNNGV. The CDR3 is 16 amino acids. CDR3 loop: CASSLDGAGMKAGYTF.

The chain is built from TRBV20-1 and TRBJ2-4; TCRdb picks TRBD1, but there is no DNA to check that call. Germline V CDR1 and CDR2: DFQATT, SNEGSKA (reference sequence). The CDR3 consists of 15 residues. The CDR3 protein is CSASQGVSAKNMQYF.

V gene TRBV5-6 combines with J gene TRBJ2-2; the D call of TRBD1 rests on TCRdb alone, since no DNA is present to check it. This CDR3 has 15 residues. CDR1 is SGHDT, CDR2 YYEEEE, per germline. CDR3 loop: CASSQWGVSPGELFF.

This chain links TRBV4-1 with TRBJ1-5; the TCRdb D gene call, TRBD1, has no DNA to confirm it. The germline gives CDR1 MGHRA, CDR2 YSYEKL. The CDR3 is 15 residues long. The CDR3 spells CASSRPGQGNQPQHF.

The chain carries TRBV5-1 and TRBJ2-5; absent DNA, TCRdb's TRBD1 call cannot be checked. The CDR3 consists of 14 residues. The germline CDR1 and CDR2 sequences are SGHRS and YFSETQ. CDR3 residues: CASSQGQGWETQYF. The complete variable domain, with remaining parts taken from reference TRBV5-1 and TRBJ2-5, reads KAGVTQTPRYLIKTRGQQVTLSCSPISGHRSVSWYQQTPGQGLQFLFEYFSETQRNKGNFPGRFSGRQFSNSRSEMNVSTLELGDSALYLCASSQGQGWETQYFGPGTRLLVL.

The gene calls are TRBV7-9 and TRBJ1-1. CDR3 length: 14 amino acids. CDR1 is SEHNR and CDR2 is FQNEAQ in the germline V gene (reference sequence). The CDR3 protein is CASRKGSLNTEAFF. The full variable domain, in which reference TRBV7-9 and TRBJ1-1 provide the parts outside the CDR3, is DTGVSQNPRHKITKRGQNVTFRCDPISEHNRLYWYRQTLGQGPEFLTYFQNEAQLEKSRLLSDRFSAERPKGSFSTLEIQRTEQGDSAMYLCASRKGSLNTEAFFGQGTRLTVV.

J is TRBJ2-7 and V is TRBV27; TCRdb proposes TRBD2, but this gene call is untestable without DNA. CDR1 and CDR2 from the germline V gene are MNHEY and SMNVEV (reference sequence). This CDR3 contains 15 residues. The chain's CDR3 is CASSLGLAVSYEQYF.

The chain uses TRBV20-1 and TRBJ2-7; the TCRdb D gene call, TRBD1, has no DNA to confirm it. Germline loops: CDR1 DFQATT, CDR2 SNEGSKA (reference sequence). This CDR3 comprises 13 residues. This CDR3 is CSARGGAPHEQYF.

The rearrangement joins TRBV12-3 or TRBV12-4 to TRBJ2-4; there is no DNA to check the TCRdb D call of TRBD2. The CDR3 has 18 residues. The CDR3 region is CASSWTSGSNLAKNIQYF.

The chain uses TRBV5-6 and TRBJ2-2; TCRdb calls TRBD1, which cannot be checked without DNA. The CDR3 runs to 15 residues. Germline CDR1 SGHDT, CDR2 YYEEEE. The CDR3 sequence: CASSWEQGYTGELFF.

The rearrangement links TRBV5-5 to TRBJ1-5; TCRdb's D call of TRBD1 is untestable without DNA. This CDR3 has 17 amino acids. Germline lookup yields CDR1 SGHKS and CDR2 YYEKEE (reference sequence). CDR3 protein: CASSSSREGISNQPQHF. Combining the CDR3 with reference TRBV5-5 and TRBJ1-5 gives the whole variable domain DAGVTQSPTHLIKTRGQQVTLRCSPISGHKSVSWYQQVLGQGPQFIFQYYEKEERGRGNFPDRFSARQFPNYSSELNVNALLLGDSALYLCASSSSREGISNQPQHFGDGTRLSIL.

The chain carries TRBV15 and TRBJ2-1; TCRdb's D call of TRBD2 is untestable without DNA. This CDR3 has 17 amino acids. Germline-derived CDR1 and CDR2 are LNHNV and YYDKDF (reference sequence). The CDR3 here is CATSRDRALAGESEQFF.

The chain links TRBV15 to TRBJ2-7; with no DNA, the TCRdb D assignment of TRBD2 cannot be verified. The V gene's germline CDR1 is LNHNV and CDR2 YYDKDF (reference sequence). The CDR3 has 13 residues. CDR3 residues: CATSKGRIYEQYF.

The chain is built from TRBV7-9 and TRBJ2-1; TCRdb picks TRBD1, but there is no DNA to check that call. The CDR3 extends over 11 amino acids. Germline loops: CDR1 SEHNR, CDR2 FQNEAQ (reference sequence). Here the CDR3 reads CASTRGNEQFF.

V is TRBV6-1 and J is TRBJ1-6; TCRdb's D call of TRBD1 is untestable without DNA. This CDR3 spans 16 amino acids. Germline V gene lookup returns CDR1 MNHNS and CDR2 SASEGT. The CDR3 protein is CASSENSGQGNSPLHF.